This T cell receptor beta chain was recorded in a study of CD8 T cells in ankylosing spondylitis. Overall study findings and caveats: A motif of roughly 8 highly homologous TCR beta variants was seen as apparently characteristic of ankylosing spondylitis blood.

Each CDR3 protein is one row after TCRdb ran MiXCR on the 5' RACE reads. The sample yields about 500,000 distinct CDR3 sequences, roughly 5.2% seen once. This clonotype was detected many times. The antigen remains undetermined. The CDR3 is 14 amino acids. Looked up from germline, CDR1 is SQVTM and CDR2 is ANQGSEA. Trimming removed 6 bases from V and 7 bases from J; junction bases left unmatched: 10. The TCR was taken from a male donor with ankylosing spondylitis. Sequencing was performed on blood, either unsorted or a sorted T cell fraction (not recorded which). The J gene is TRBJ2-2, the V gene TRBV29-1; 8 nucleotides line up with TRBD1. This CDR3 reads CSVGTGGLSGELFF. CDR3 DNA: TGCAGCGTGGGTACAGGGGGGCTAAGCGGGGAGCTGTTTTTT.